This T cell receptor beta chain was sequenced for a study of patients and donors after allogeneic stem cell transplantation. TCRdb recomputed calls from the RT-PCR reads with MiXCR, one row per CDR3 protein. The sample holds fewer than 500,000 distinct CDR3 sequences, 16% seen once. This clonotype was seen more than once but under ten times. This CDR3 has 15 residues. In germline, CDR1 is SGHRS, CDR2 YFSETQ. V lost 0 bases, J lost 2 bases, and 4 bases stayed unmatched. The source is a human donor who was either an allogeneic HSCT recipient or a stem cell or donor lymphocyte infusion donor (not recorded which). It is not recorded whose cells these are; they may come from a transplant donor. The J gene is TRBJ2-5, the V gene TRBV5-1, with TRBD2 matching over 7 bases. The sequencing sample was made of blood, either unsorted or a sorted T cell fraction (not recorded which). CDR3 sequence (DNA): TGCGCCAGCAGCTTGGAGGGTAGCGGGCAAGAGACCCAGTACTTC. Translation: CASSLEGSGQETQYF.